This TCR beta chain was recovered during a study of cytomegalovirus exposure and HLA in healthy donors. For the study at large: Genotyping showed 70% to 90% of over 350 donors falling in the Caucasian-associated ancestry cluster.

This PCR relied on a set of 60 Vbeta primers and 13 Jbeta primers. The assay was immunoSEQ multiplex PCR, and TCRdb's table has in-frame clones only and misses some. The sample yields roughly 180,000 clones, about 80% seen once. On this clone: What it binds is not known.

Regarding the study as a whole: A later analysis found common viral pathogens apparently linked to several of the most significant clusters. The later analysis indicated that the majority of CMV-associated TCR beta chains appeared HLA-restricted. The availability of immune exposure information extended only to CMV serostatus.

CDR3 size: 13 residues. Germline CDR1 and CDR2: MNHEY and SMNVEV (reference sequence). This TCR was recovered from a man aged 18 to 30 in good health and CMV-seronegative. The material sequenced was PBMCs. The chain is built from TRBV27 and TRBJ1-3; TRBD1 might be the D (5 bases). The CDR3 coding sequence is TGTGGGCGGGGGATAGCGGGTGGAAACACCATATATTTT. Protein sequence: CGRGIAGGNTIYF.